This T cell receptor (beta chain) is drawn from a study of blood T cell repertoires in COVID-19. Generated by immunoSEQ multiplex PCR, the TCRdb table keeps only in-frame clones and is missing some. The repertoire includes 140,000 to 150,000 clones, around 85% of them detected once, and approximately 2.7% sits in the top ten. The source is a woman between 40 and 55 years old with active or convalescent COVID-19. The sequencing input was peripheral blood.

The CDR3 DNA follows: TGTGCCAGCAGCGAGGGAGGGGACTACACCTTC. It specifies CASSEGGDYTF. The V gene is TRBV9, the J gene TRBJ1-2; TRBD1 is a possible D gene (5 bases). V lost 3 bases, J lost 10 bases, and 10 bases lay in between. The length of the CDR3 is 11 residues. Germline-derived CDR1 and CDR2 are SGDLS and YYNGEE.